A single sample gave rise to the 32 T cell receptor beta chains below, sequenced in a study of T-cell reconstitution after alpha-beta-depleted transplantation in children. Unique molecular identifiers were used to barcode this TCRbeta library. TCRdb reprocessed the PCR reads via MiXCR and lists one record per CDR3 protein. The table lists a few hundred thousand distinct CDR3 sequences, about 9.2% of them singletons. This material consisted of PBMCs from the stem cell graft donor, taken from the stem cell graft. The receptor source for this set is a human donor who donated a stem cell graft to a child with acute lymphoblastic leukemia.

This chain links TRBV4-3 with TRBJ1-2, with D possibly TRBD1 on 6 matching bases. The CDR3 covers 14 residues. Germline CDR1 reads LGHNA; CDR2 reads YSLEER. The V end was cut by 4 bases, the J end by 8 bases, with 17 bases between. The CDR3 sequence: CASSRDRYGRGYTF. CDR3 in DNA: TGCGCCAGCAGCCGAGACAGGTACGGACGAGGCTACACCTTC.

This clonotype was found a few times. This chain joins TRBV2 and TRBJ2-5, with D possibly being TRBD1 (5 bases). The germline V and J ends were trimmed by 4 bases and 1 base, with 10 bases remaining between them. The CDR3 has 14 residues. Germline CDR1 SNHLY, CDR2 FYNNEI. CDR3 protein: CASSAATGQETQYF. CDR3 nucleotides: TGTGCCAGCAGTGCAGCCACAGGCCAAGAGACCCAGTACTTC.

This clonotype showed up many times. The V gene is TRBV6-2 or TRBV6-3, the J gene TRBJ2-7; the D is unclear. This CDR3 region has 13 residues. Trimming left V 2 bases short and J 0 bases short, with 5 bases between. The germline V gene encodes CDR1 MNHEY and CDR2 SVGEGT. This chain's CDR3 is CASSYHVSYEQYF. The CDR3 region has the DNA TGTGCCAGCAGTTACCATGTCTCCTACGAGCAGTACTTC.

As for this clonotype: The germline gene is not matched at one end of the junction; a read error may be the cause. The rearrangement joins TRBV20-1 to TRBJ1-2; TRBD1 aligns across 9 bases. CDR3 length: 12 residues. CDR1 and CDR2 (germline): DFQATT, SNEGSKA (reference sequence). The CDR3 loop reads CSTIRQGGGLVF. The DNA of the CDR3 is TGCAGTACCATAAGACAGGGGGGAGGGCTAGTTTTC.

This clonotype showed up many times. CDR3 in amino acids: CASSGGQLSFSYEQYF. The DNA for the CDR3 is TGTGCCAGCAGCGGCGGACAGTTAAGCTTCTCCTACGAGCAGTACTTC. The V and J genes are TRBV3-1 and TRBJ2-7; D perhaps matches TRBD1 (6 bases). The CDR3 contains 16 residues. CDR1 and CDR2 from the germline V gene are LGHDT and YNNKEL (reference sequence). Trimming left V 5 bases short and J 0 bases short, with 17 bases between.

This clonotype was counted ten times or more. The chain has TRBV6-5 and TRBJ2-1; either TRBD1 or TRBD2 may fit D (5 bases each). CDR3 size: 15 residues. Germline V gene sequence: CDR1 MNHEY, CDR2 SVGAGI. Trimming stripped 2 bases from V and 6 bases from J, with 14 bases between. DNA for the CDR3: TGTGCCAGCAGTTACCTCATCTCTGGGGGCAATGAGCAGTTCTTC. As protein: CASSYLISGGNEQFF.

The chain uses TRBV4-2 and TRBJ2-1; 14 nucleotides align to TRBD2. V lost 5 bases and J lost 5; bases outside the gene matches: 2. This CDR3 spans 15 amino acids. Germline assignment: CDR1 LGHNA and CDR2 YNFKEQ. CDR3 sequence reads: CASSRGLAGDNEQFF. As DNA, the CDR3 is TGTGCCAGCAGCAGGGGACTAGCGGGGGACAATGAGCAGTTCTTC.

This chain links TRBV3-1 with TRBJ2-2; D remains ambiguous. The CDR3 runs 14 residues. Germline-derived CDR1 and CDR2 are LGHDT and YNNKEL (reference sequence). Trimming stripped 4 bases from V and 1 base from J, with 7 bases between. The DNA for the CDR3 is TGTGCCAGCAGCCGACCGGGGAACACCGGGGAGCTGTTTTTT. Its protein is CASSRPGNTGELFF.

The CDR3 is CASSSGQTNYNEQFF. In DNA, the CDR3 is TGTGCCAGCAGCTCCGGACAGACGAACTACAATGAGCAGTTCTTC. V usage is TRBV11-3 and J usage is TRBJ2-1; weak D call: TRBD1 (6 bases). Germline assignment: CDR1 SGHNT and CDR2 YENEEA. V was pared by 4 bases and J by 3 bases, with 13 bases between. The CDR3 is made up of 15 amino acids. Looking up the rest from reference TRBV11-3 and TRBJ2-1 gives the full variable domain: EAGVVQSPRYKIIEKKQPVAFWCNPISGHNTLYWYLQNLGQGPELLIRYENEEAVDDSQLPKDRFSAERLKGVDSTLKIQPAELGDSAVYLCASSSGQTNYNEQFFGPGTRLTVL.

This clonotype has more than one count but fewer than ten. CDR3 sequence reads: CASTKSHRETQYF. The CDR3, as DNA: TGTGCCAGCACCAAATCTCATAGGGAGACCCAGTACTTC. The V gene is TRBV6-6, the J gene TRBJ2-5; D uncertain. V lost 7 bases and J 5 bases, leaving 14 bases between the germline ends. Germline V gene sequence: CDR1 MNHNY, CDR2 SVGAGI (reference sequence). The CDR3 runs to 13 residues.

This clonotype was counted between two and nine times. V gene TRBV5-1 combines with J gene TRBJ2-2, with a possible D match to TRBD1 (5 bases). The CDR3 covers 15 residues. V was clipped by 3 bases and J by 0 bases, with 9 bases between them. CDR1 SGHRS and CDR2 YFSETQ come from the germline V gene. The CDR3 DNA reads TGCGCCAGCAGCTCCAGGACAACGAACACCGGGGAGCTGTTTTTT. It encodes CASSSRTTNTGELFF.

This clonotype was recorded many times. The rearrangement links TRBV5-1 to TRBJ1-1; maybe TRBD1 (6 bases). Germline CDR1 reads SGHRS; CDR2 reads YFSETQ. This CDR3 spans 15 amino acids. Trimming left V 4 bases short and J 1 base short, with 14 bases between. CDR3 loop: CASSAPGTTNTEAFF. The CDR3 region has the DNA TGCGCCAGCAGCGCCCCCGGGACAACGAACACTGAAGCTTTCTTT.

The chain has TRBV20-1 and TRBJ1-4; D is unclear. This CDR3 region has 14 residues. V was shortened by 6 bases and J by 3 bases, with 14 bases between the two germline ends. Germline CDR1 is DFQATT and CDR2 is SNEGSKA (reference sequence). CDR3 sequence reads: CSAYLGSANEKLFF. CDR3 nucleotides: TGCAGTGCCTATCTCGGGTCTGCTAATGAAAAACTGTTTTTT.

This clonotype has just a few counts. This chain joins TRBV12-3 or TRBV12-4 and TRBJ2-7, with TRBD1 identical over 8 bases. The CDR3 runs 13 residues. Trimming at V came to 8 bases and at J to 5 bases, leaving 8 bases not matched to a gene. The CDR3 DNA is TGTGCCAGCCGTGGACAGGGTATCGACGAGCAGTACTTC. Amino acid sequence: CASRGQGIDEQYF.

This clonotype was counted only a few times. The chain has TRBV2 and TRBJ1-1, with 7 bases fitting TRBD1. After removal of 7 bases from V and 1 base from J, the junction contained 6 bases not matched to a gene. Germline V gene sequence: CDR1 SNHLY, CDR2 FYNNEI. This CDR3 is built from 14 residues. The DNA for the CDR3 is TGTGCCAGCACGCAGGGGGATCGGAACACTGAAGCTTTCTTT. It yields the protein CASTQGDRNTEAFF.

This clonotype was observed many times. The V gene is TRBV12-3 or TRBV12-4, the J gene TRBJ1-1; D is unclear. Trimming removed 6 bases from V and 6 bases from J, with 11 bases in between. The CDR3 consists of 12 residues. CDR3 protein: CASSPDTAEAFF. As DNA, the CDR3 is TGTGCCAGCAGCCCCGACACGGCTGAAGCTTTCTTT.

The table lists this clonotype with a count of one. A much bigger clone sits one base away, suggesting this may be a read error. The conserved closing phenylalanine or tryptophan is absent in this CDR3, likely reflecting a read error. The chain uses TRBV29-1 and TRBJ1-1; D gene unclear. Germline V CDR1 and CDR2: SQVTM, ANQGSEA. V lost 3 bases and J lost 4, with 15 bases in between. The CDR3 consists of 14 residues. The CDR3: CSVDRGSQSTEAFV. The CDR3 DNA reads as TGCAGCGTTGATCGAGGGAGTCAGAGCACTGAAGCTTTCGTT.

V is TRBV7-2 and J is TRBJ2-3; D is unclear. Germline V gene data show CDR1 as SGHTA and CDR2 as FQGNSA. Trimming took 3 bases from V and 2 from J, leaving 12 bases between them. This CDR3 has 15 amino acids. CDR3 DNA: TGTGCCAGCAGCTTCATGGAATCGGCCACAGATACGCAGTATTTT. Amino acids: CASSFMESATDTQYF.

In its sample, this clonotype was seen many times. The chain has TRBV29-1 and TRBJ2-7, with D possibly matching TRBD2 (5 bases). Germline CDR1 SQVTM, CDR2 ANQGSEA. Trimming left V 6 bases short and J 3 bases short, with 12 bases between. The CDR3 consists of 12 residues. CDR3: CSVSIGDYEQYF. CDR3 nucleotide sequence: TGCAGCGTCTCAATCGGGGACTACGAGCAGTACTTC.

In this sample, this clonotype turned up many times. The rearrangement links TRBV29-1 to TRBJ1-3, with 9 bases lining up with TRBD1. Trimming cost V 5 bases and J 4 bases; bases outside gene matches: 6. This CDR3 has 14 residues. Germline V CDR1 and CDR2: SQVTM, ANQGSEA. This CDR3 is CSVMDRGRGNTIYF. DNA of the CDR3: TGCAGCGTTATGGACAGGGGAAGAGGAAACACCATATATTTT.

This clonotype was found a few times. Written as DNA, the CDR3 is TGTGCCAGCAGCTTAGCCGGGAAGGCCAATGAGCAGTTCTTC. This codes for CASSLAGKANEQFF. The chain is built from TRBV7-2 and TRBJ2-1; possible D gene TRBD2, 5 bases. The germline V gene encodes CDR1 SGHTA and CDR2 FQGNSA. The CDR3 covers 14 residues. Deletions cut 0 bases from V and 6 bases from J, with 9 bases between.

In this sample, this clonotype turned up a few times. The rearrangement joins TRBV6-1 to TRBJ2-7; TRBD2 matches 8 bases. The CDR3 totals 15 residues. The germline gives CDR1 MNHNS, CDR2 SASEGT. Trimming removed 8 bases from V and 0 bases from J; junction bases left unmatched: 9. CDR3 nucleotide sequence: TGTGCCAGCTCGACGGGGGGGGACAACTCCTACGAGCAGTACTTC. Its protein product is CASSTGGDNSYEQYF.

The rearrangement joins TRBV5-1 to TRBJ1-5, with 8 bases lining up with TRBD1. Germline V gene lookup returns CDR1 SGHRS and CDR2 YFSETQ. Trimming at V came to 0 bases and at J to 6 bases, leaving 2 bases not matched to a gene. The length of the CDR3 is 14 residues. The CDR3 DNA reads TGCGCCAGCAGCTTGGACAGGGGGAGTCAGCCCCAGCATTTT. Protein: CASSLDRGSQPQHF. The variable domain in full, with the rest retrieved from reference TRBV5-1 and TRBJ1-5, is KAGVTQTPRYLIKTRGQQVTLSCSPISGHRSVSWYQQTPGQGLQFLFEYFSETQRNKGNFPGRFSGRQFSNSRSEMNVSTLELGDSALYLCASSLDRGSQPQHFGDGTRLSIL.

This clonotype has just a few counts. V usage is TRBV30 and J usage is TRBJ2-3; D is uncertain. This CDR3 has 13 residues. V lost 4 bases and J 1 base, leaving 9 bases between the germline ends. Germline V gene data show CDR1 as GTSNPN and CDR2 as SVGIG (reference sequence). DNA of the CDR3: TGTGCCTGGAACCCCCCGGGCACAGATACGCAGTATTTT. It translates to CAWNPPGTDTQYF.

The V and J genes are TRBV5-1 and TRBJ2-5; D ambiguous. Trimming removed 0 bases from V and 1 base from J, with 7 bases in between. CDR1 is SGHRS and CDR2 is YFSETQ in the germline V gene. The CDR3 covers 14 residues. The CDR3 nucleotides are TGCGCCAGCAGCTTGGGGCCAGGCCAAGAGACCCAGTACTTC. It yields the protein CASSLGPGQETQYF.

This clonotype was detected ten times or more. The V gene is TRBV12-3 or TRBV12-4, the J gene TRBJ1-3; D not resolved. The CDR3 is 13 residues long. Trimming left V 6 bases short and J 1 base short, with 7 bases between. The CDR3 nucleotides are TGTGCCAGCAGGTCAGCGTCTGGAAACACCATATATTTT. The encoded protein is CASRSASGNTIYF.

This clonotype was found many times. V is TRBV3-1 and J is TRBJ2-2; D is unclear. Looked up from germline, CDR1 is LGHDT and CDR2 is YNNKEL (reference sequence). This CDR3 has 13 residues. The germline V and J ends were trimmed by 2 bases and 4 bases, with 5 bases remaining between them. DNA of the CDR3: TGTGCCAGCAGCCAAACAGTCACCGGGGAGCTGTTTTTT. As protein: CASSQTVTGELFF.

The V and J genes are TRBV27 and TRBJ1-4; 8 bases fit TRBD1. This CDR3 contains 15 residues. Germline V gives CDR1 MNHEY, CDR2 SMNVEV (reference sequence). The J segment lost 4 bases and the V segment lost 6 bases, leaving 7 bases of the junction unmatched. In nucleotides, the CDR3 is TGTGCCAGCAGGGACAGGGCCCATGGTAATGAAAAACTGTTTTTT. Encoded protein: CASRDRAHGNEKLFF. Using reference TRBV27 and TRBJ1-4 for the parts outside the CDR3, the full variable domain is EAQVTQNPRYLITVTGKKLTVTCSQNMNHEYMSWYRQDPGLGLRQIYYSMNVEVTDKGDVPEGYKVSRKEKRNFPLILESPSPNQTSLYFCASRDRAHGNEKLFFGSGTQLSVL.

J is TRBJ2-7 and V is TRBV5-1; D not certain. This CDR3 contains 13 residues. Germline values: CDR1 SGHRS, CDR2 YFSETQ. V was pared by 0 bases and J by 3 bases, with 7 bases between. CDR3 bases: TGCGCCAGCAGCTTGGACTTATACTACGAGCAGTACTTC. Its translation is CASSLDLYYEQYF.

This clonotype was counted a few times. The chain uses TRBV20-1 and TRBJ2-2; the D is unclear. This CDR3 has 14 amino acids. Germline loops: CDR1 DFQATT, CDR2 SNEGSKA (reference sequence). Trimming cost V 3 bases and J 6 bases, with 14 bases left between them. The CDR3 DNA follows: TGCAGTGCTAGTCGTCAGGCTATACCCGGGGAGCTGTTTTTT. Translated: CSASRQAIPGELFF.

The chain uses TRBV6-5 and TRBJ2-4; D is unresolved. The CDR3 is 16 amino acids. V shed 2 bases and J shed 1 base, with 12 bases lying between them. The germline V gene encodes CDR1 MNHEY and CDR2 SVGAGI. The CDR3 DNA follows: TGTGCCAGCAGTTACGCCGCCCTGGGGGCCAAAAACATTCAGTACTTC. Protein product: CASSYAALGAKNIQYF.

This clonotype was counted ten times or more. The chain combines TRBV7-2 with TRBJ2-1, with TRBD1 matching 8 bases. Trimming at V came to 5 bases and at J to 0 bases, leaving 9 bases not matched to a gene. Germline loops: CDR1 SGHTA, CDR2 FQGNSA. The CDR3 is 17 amino acids. DNA for the CDR3: TGTGCCAGCAGCACCCAGCTCGGGACAGGCTCCTACAATGAGCAGTTCTTC. Protein: CASSTQLGTGSYNEQFF.